A selection of T cell receptor beta chains follows, all from one sample in a study of cytomegalovirus exposure and HLA in healthy donors. The repertoire was sequenced with immunoSEQ multiplex PCR; TCRdb's copy has only in-frame clones and lacks some. The repertoire holds some 110,000 clones, with roughly 15% as singletons. The sequencing input was PBMCs. The source of these receptors is a female donor in good health and CMV-seronegative. Both conserved end residues are part of each CDR3. The order of the fields is D gene, clone size, J gene, V gene, CDR3 protein, CDR3 DNA. The D gene is left open where the match is weak. Not every row has a clone size; where given, it reads once, few, many or a size class.

d_call: TRBD1; clone_size: .; j_call: TRBJ1-2; v_call: TRBV6-5; cdr3_aa: CASTPDRDGYGYTF; cdr3_nt: TGTGCCAGCACCCCCGACAGGGATGGCTATGGCTACACCTTC
d_call: .; clone_size: .; j_call: TRBJ1-5; v_call: TRBV19; cdr3_aa: CASSTTNRVAIGNQPQHF; cdr3_nt: TGTGCCAGTAGTACAACAAACAGGGTGGCTATCGGAAATCAGCCCCAGCATTTT
d_call: TRBD1; clone_size: few; j_call: TRBJ1-1; v_call: TRBV7-9; cdr3_aa: CASSRAETGRGAFF; cdr3_nt: TGTGCCAGCAGCCGCGCAGAGACAGGGAGAGGAGCTTTCTTT
d_call: TRBD1; clone_size: .; j_call: TRBJ1-1; v_call: TRBV28; cdr3_aa: CASSLTGEWVTEAFF; cdr3_nt: TGTGCCAGCAGCCTGACAGGGGAGTGGGTCACTGAAGCTTTCTTT
d_call: .; clone_size: few; j_call: TRBJ2-3; v_call: TRBV5-6; cdr3_aa: CASSLTGGRDTDTQYF; cdr3_nt: TGTGCCAGCAGCTTGACAGGGGGGAGGGACACAGATACGCAGTATTTT
d_call: .; clone_size: .; j_call: TRBJ2-7; v_call: TRBV19; cdr3_aa: CASSTWGRTYEQYF; cdr3_nt: TGTGCCAGTAGTACCTGGGGCAGAACCTACGAGCAGTACTTC
d_call: .; clone_size: .; j_call: TRBJ1-3; v_call: TRBV28; cdr3_aa: CASSYHSLSSGNTIYF; cdr3_nt: TGTGCCAGCAGTTACCATTCTTTGAGCTCTGGAAACACCATATATTTT
d_call: TRBD2; clone_size: .; j_call: TRBJ2-6; v_call: TRBV9; cdr3_aa: CASSVDRGRSLFGGANVLTF; cdr3_nt: TGTGCCAGCAGCGTAGATCGCGGGAGAAGTTTGTTTGGTGGGGCCAACGTCCTGACTTTC
d_call: .; clone_size: .; j_call: TRBJ2-1; v_call: TRBV5-6; cdr3_aa: CASSSSGYEQFF; cdr3_nt: TGTGCCAGCAGCTCTTCAGGGTATGAGCAGTTCTTC
d_call: TRBD1; clone_size: few; j_call: TRBJ2-7; v_call: TRBV5-6; cdr3_aa: CASSSRQGTYLGEQYF; cdr3_nt: TGTGCCAGCAGCTCGCGACAGGGAACCTACCTGGGGGAGCAGTACTTC
d_call: TRBD1; clone_size: few; j_call: TRBJ2-3; v_call: TRBV29-1; cdr3_aa: CSVVKGASDTQYF; cdr3_nt: TGCAGCGTTGTAAAGGGGGCGTCTGATACGCAGTATTTT